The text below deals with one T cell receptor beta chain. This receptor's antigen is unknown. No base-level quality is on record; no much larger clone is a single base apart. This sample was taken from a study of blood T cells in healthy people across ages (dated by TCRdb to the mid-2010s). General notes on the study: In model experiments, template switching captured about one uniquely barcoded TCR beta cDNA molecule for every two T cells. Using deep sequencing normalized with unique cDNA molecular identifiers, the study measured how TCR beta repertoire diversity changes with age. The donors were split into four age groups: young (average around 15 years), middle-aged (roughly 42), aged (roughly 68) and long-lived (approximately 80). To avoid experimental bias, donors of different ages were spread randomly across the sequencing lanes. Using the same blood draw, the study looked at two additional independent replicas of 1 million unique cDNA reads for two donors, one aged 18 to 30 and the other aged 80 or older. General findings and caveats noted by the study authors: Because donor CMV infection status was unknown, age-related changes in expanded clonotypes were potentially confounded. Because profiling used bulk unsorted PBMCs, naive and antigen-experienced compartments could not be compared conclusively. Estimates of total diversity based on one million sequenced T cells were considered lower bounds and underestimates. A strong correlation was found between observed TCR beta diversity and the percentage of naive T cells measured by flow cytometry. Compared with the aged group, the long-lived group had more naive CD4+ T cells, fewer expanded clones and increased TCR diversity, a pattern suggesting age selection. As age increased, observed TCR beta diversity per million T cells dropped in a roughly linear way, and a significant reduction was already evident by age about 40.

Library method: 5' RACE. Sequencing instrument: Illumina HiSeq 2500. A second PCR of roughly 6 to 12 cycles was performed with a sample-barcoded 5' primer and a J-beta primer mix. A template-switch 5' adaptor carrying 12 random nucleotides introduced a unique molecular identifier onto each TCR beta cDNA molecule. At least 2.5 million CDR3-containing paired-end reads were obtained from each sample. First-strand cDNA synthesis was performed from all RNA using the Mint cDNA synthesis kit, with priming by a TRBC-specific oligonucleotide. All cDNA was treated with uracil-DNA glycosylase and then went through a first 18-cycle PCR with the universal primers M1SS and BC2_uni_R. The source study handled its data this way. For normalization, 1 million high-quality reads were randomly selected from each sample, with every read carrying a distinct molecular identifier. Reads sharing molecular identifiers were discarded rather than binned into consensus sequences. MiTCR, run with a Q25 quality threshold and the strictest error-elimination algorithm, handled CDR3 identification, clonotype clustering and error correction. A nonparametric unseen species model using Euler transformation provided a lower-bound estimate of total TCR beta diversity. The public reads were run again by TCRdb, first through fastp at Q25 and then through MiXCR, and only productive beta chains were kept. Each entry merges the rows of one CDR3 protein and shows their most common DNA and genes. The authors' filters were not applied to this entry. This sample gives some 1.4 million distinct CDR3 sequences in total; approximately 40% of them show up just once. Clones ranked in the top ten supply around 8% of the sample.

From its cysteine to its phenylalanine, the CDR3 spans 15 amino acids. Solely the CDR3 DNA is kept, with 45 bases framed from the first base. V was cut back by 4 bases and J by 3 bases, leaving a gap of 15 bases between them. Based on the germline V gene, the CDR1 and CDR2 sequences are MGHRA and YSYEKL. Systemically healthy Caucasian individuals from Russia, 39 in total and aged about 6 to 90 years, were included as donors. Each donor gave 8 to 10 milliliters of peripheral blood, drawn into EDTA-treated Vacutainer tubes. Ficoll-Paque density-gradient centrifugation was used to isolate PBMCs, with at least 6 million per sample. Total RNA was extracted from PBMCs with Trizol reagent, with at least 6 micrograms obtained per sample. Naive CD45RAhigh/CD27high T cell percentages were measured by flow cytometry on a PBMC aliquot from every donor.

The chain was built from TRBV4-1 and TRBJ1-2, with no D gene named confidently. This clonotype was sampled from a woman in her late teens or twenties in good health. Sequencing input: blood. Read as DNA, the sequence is TGCGCCAGCAGCCTAACCGGCGGTAGGGACTATGGCTACACCTTC. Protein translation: CASSLTGGRDYGYTF.